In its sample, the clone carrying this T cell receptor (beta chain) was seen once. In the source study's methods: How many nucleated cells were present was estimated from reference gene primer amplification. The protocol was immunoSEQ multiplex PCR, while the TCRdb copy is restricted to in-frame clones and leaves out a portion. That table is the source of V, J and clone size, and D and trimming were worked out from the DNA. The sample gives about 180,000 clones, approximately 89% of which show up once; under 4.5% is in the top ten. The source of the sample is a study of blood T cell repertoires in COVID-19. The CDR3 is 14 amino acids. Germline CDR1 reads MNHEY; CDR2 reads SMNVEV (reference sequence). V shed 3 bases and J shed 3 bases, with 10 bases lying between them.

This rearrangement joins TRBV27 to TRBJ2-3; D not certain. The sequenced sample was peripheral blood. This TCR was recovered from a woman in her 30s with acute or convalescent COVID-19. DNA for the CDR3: TGTGCCAGCAGTTTGGCGGCCACAACAGATACGCAGTATTTT. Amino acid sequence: CASSLAATTDTQYF.